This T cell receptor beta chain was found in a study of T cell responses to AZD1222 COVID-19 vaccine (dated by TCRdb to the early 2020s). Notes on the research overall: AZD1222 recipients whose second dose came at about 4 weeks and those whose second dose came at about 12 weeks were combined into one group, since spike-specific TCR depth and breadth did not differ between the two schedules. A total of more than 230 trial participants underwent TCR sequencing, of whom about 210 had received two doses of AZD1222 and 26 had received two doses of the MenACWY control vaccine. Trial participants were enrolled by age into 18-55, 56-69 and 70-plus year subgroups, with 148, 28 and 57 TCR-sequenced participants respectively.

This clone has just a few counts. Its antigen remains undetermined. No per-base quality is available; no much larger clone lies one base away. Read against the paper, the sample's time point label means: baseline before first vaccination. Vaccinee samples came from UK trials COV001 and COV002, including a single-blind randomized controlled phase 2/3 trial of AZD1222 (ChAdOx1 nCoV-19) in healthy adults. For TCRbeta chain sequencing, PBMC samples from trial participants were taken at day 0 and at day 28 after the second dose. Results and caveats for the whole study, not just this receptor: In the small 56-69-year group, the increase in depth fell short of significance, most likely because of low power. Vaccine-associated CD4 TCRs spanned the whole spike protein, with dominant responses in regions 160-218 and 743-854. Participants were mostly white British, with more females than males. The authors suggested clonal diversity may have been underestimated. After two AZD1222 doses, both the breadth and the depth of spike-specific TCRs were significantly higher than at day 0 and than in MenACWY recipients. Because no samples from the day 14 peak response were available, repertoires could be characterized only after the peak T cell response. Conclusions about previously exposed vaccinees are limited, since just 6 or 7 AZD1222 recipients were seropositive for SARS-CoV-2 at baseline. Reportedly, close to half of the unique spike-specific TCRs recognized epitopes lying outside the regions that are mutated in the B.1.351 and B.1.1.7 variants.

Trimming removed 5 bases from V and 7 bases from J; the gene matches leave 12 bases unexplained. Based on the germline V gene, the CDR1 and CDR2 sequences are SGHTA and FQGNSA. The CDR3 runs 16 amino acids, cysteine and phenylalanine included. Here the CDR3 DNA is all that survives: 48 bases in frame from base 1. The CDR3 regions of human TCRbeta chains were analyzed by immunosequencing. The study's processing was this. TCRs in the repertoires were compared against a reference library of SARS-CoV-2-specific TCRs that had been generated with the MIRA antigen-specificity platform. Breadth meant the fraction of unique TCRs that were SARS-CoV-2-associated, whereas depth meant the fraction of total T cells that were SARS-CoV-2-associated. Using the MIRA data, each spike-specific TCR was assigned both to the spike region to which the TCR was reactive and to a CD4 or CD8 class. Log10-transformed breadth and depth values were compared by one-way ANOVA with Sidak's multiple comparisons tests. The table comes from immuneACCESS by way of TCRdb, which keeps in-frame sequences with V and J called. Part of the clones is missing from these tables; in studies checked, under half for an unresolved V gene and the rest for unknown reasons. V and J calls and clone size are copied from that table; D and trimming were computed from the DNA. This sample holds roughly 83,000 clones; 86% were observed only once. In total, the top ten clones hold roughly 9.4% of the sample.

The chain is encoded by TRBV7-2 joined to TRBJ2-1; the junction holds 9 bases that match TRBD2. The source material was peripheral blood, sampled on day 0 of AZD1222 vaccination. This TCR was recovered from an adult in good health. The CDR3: CASSLRAEREVNEQFF. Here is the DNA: TGTGCCAGCAGCCTCAGAGCGGAGCGGGAGGTGAATGAGCAGTTCTTC.